These 8 T cell receptor beta chains originate from one sample sequenced in a study of T cells in Graves' hyperthyroidism and ophthalmopathy. What was amplified from RNA transcripts were TCR beta CDR3 regions. The HTBI primer set drove a first-round RT-PCR of the TCR CDR3. TCRdb reprocessed the multiplex PCR reads via MiXCR and lists one record per CDR3 protein. The repertoire holds 500,000 or so distinct CDR3 sequences, with around 15% as singletons. The material sequenced was blood. Receptors were obtained from a woman in her thirties with Graves' ophthalmopathy.

The V call is TRBV7-2, the J call TRBJ1-3; D unresolved. From germline, CDR1 is SGHTA and CDR2 FQGNSA. Trimming took off 0 bases at V and 0 bases at J, with 6 bases between the two ends. The CDR3 length is 15 residues. Here the CDR3 reads CASSLAAASGNTIYF. In DNA form, the CDR3 reads TGTGCCAGCAGCTTAGCTGCCGCCTCTGGAAACACCATATATTTT.

As regards this clonotype: One end of the junction is discordant with germline, which a read error may explain. The rearrangement links TRBV4-3 to TRBJ1-3; unclear D gene. The length of the CDR3 is 16 residues. The germline CDR1 and CDR2 sequences are LGHNA and YSLEER. CDR3 protein: CANSQDSHDSGNTIYF. The CDR3 DNA follows: TGCGCCAACAGCCAAGATTCCCATGACTCTGGAAACACCATATATTTT.

This clonotype was seen at least ten times. This chain uses TRBV12-3 or TRBV12-4 with TRBJ1-1, with 7 bases matching TRBD1. The CDR3 consists of 14 residues. V lost 6 bases and J lost 5; bases outside the gene matches: 9. The CDR3 bases are TGTGCCAGCAGACCCGGACAGGCGGGGACTGAAGCTTTCTTT. This codes for CASRPGQAGTEAFF.

This clonotype was counted ten times or more. In DNA form, the CDR3 reads TGTGCCAGCAGGGAACAAGAGACCCAGTACTTC. It yields the protein CASREQETQYF. The gene calls are TRBV12-3 or TRBV12-4 and TRBJ2-5; D unclear. V was pared by 6 bases and J by 2 bases, with 4 bases between. CDR3 length equals 11 residues.

On this clonotype: The junction departs from the called germline gene at one end, perhaps through a read error. The J gene is TRBJ2-5, the V gene TRBV6-1, with 12 nucleotides matching TRBD2. Germline CDR1 MNHNS, CDR2 SASEGT. There are 14 residues in the CDR3. The chain's CDR3 is CASSPRTSGETQCF. CDR3 sequence (DNA): TGTGCCAGCAGTCCCCGGACTAGCGGGGAGACCCAGTGCTTC.

This clonotype was recorded many times. This chain links TRBV7-2 with TRBJ1-5; 8 bases are a match to TRBD1. The CDR3 is 14 residues long. V was pared by 5 bases and J by 2 bases, with 2 bases of the junction left unmatched. Germline V gives CDR1 SGHTA, CDR2 FQGNSA. The CDR3, as DNA: TGTGCCAGCAGCCCAGGGGGCGGCAATCAGCCCCAGCATTTT. It is translated as CASSPGGGNQPQHF.

The genes are TRBV28 and TRBJ2-5; 7 bases are shared with TRBD2. The trim removed 5 bases at V and 2 bases at J, leaving 8 bases unmatched. This CDR3 has 15 residues. Germline V CDR1 and CDR2: MDHEN, SYDVKM. The CDR3 here is CASSHNPSGQETQYF. In DNA form, the CDR3 reads TGTGCCAGCAGTCACAATCCTAGCGGACAAGAGACCCAGTACTTC. The whole variable domain, remainder taken from reference TRBV28 and TRBJ2-5, is DVKVTQSSRYLVKRTGEKVFLECVQDMDHENMFWYRQDPGLGLRLIYFSYDVKMKEKGDIPEGYSVSREKKERFSLILESASTNQTSMYLCASSHNPSGQETQYFGPGTRLLVL.

The chain employs TRBV4-2 and TRBJ2-6; maybe TRBD1 (6 bases). The CDR3 runs 19 residues. Trimming left V 1 base short and J 0 bases short, with 16 bases between. CDR1 is LGHNA and CDR2 is YNFKEQ in the germline V gene. CDR3 region: CASSQGLGRGGSGANVLTF. Here the CDR3 DNA reads TGTGCCAGCAGCCAAGGTTTAGGTCGAGGGGGCTCTGGGGCCAACGTCCTGACTTTC.